These 9 T cell receptor beta chains came from one sample sequenced in a study of shared clonotypes between healthy human individuals. Assay used: immunoSEQ multiplex PCR; TCRdb lists only in-frame clones, some missing. The sample contains 950,000 to 1,300,000 clones, about 76% of which appear only once. Sequenced material: memory CD4+ T cells sorted from blood. Specified subset: CD45RA-negative fraction. Receptors originate from a man in his late teens or twenties in good health.

The chain carries TRBV11-2 and TRBJ2-3; 7 bases are shared with TRBD1. Germline lookup yields CDR1 SGHAT and CDR2 FQNNGV. The CDR3 has 17 amino acids. Losses at the gene ends were 5 bases for V and 2 bases for J; bases not matched to a gene: 13. The CDR3 region is CASSRQGWTPATDTQYF. In nucleotides, the CDR3 is TGTGCCAGCAGCCGACAGGGTTGGACTCCAGCCACAGATACGCAGTATTTT.

The chain combines TRBV12-5 with TRBJ2-2, with 10 nucleotides matching TRBD2. The CDR3 covers 16 residues. The V gene's germline CDR1 is LGHNT and CDR2 FRNRAP. V lost 5 bases, J lost 3 bases, and 6 bases stayed unmatched. CDR3 residues: CASGLPAGGYTGELFF. For the CDR3, the DNA is TGTGCTAGTGGTCTCCCAGCGGGAGGGTACACCGGGGAGCTGTTTTTT. Variable domain in full (rest from reference TRBV12-5 and TRBJ2-2): DARVTQTPRHKVTEMGQEVTMRCQPILGHNTVFWYRQTMMQGLELLAYFRNRAPLDDSGMPKDRFSAEMPDATLATLKIQPSEPRDSAVYFCASGLPAGGYTGELFFGEGSRLTVL.

The chain is built from TRBV7-8 and TRBJ1-4; D might be TRBD1 (6 bases). Deletions cut 4 bases from V and 15 bases from J, with 24 bases between. The germline V gene encodes CDR1 SGHVS and CDR2 FQNEAQ. The CDR3 contains 15 residues. Written as DNA, the CDR3 is TGTGCCAGCAGCTCGGTACAGGGAAAGCAGCTAAACTTGTTTTTT. Translating it yields CASSSVQGKQLNLFF. The full variable domain, with the rest looked up from reference TRBV7-8 and TRBJ1-4, is GAGVSQSPRYKVAKRGQDVALRCDPISGHVSLFWYQQALGQGPEFLTYFQNEAQLDKSGLPSDRFFAERPEGSVSTLKIQRTQQEDSAVYLCASSSVQGKQLNLFFGSGTQLSVL.

This clone was recorded a few times. The chain carries TRBV27 and TRBJ2-3, with D unresolved. CDR3 size: 14 residues. The germline V gene has CDR1 MNHEY and CDR2 SMNVEV (reference sequence). V was clipped by 5 bases and J by 2 bases, with 11 bases between them. The CDR3: CASSPRLVTDTQYF. In DNA form, the CDR3 reads TGTGCCAGCAGTCCCAGACTTGTCACAGATACGCAGTATTTT.

The V gene is TRBV4-1, the J gene TRBJ2-6, with TRBD1 as a possible D gene (6 bases). Trimming shortened V by 6 bases and J by 3 bases, and 12 bases separated the two germline ends. The germline CDR1 and CDR2 sequences are MGHRA and YSYEKL. There are 15 residues in the CDR3. CDR3 DNA sequence: TGCGCCAGCAGTTCACAGGGCGGTGGGGCCAACGTCCTGACTTTC. This encodes CASSSQGGGANVLTF.

This clone appeared once. J is TRBJ2-5 and V is TRBV28, with D possibly matching TRBD2 (7 bases). From germline, CDR1 is MDHEN and CDR2 SYDVKM. V lost 10 bases to trimming and J lost 4 bases, with 19 bases between them. The CDR3 runs to 14 residues. In DNA, the CDR3 is TGTGCCACCATTCGGGGGGCGCAGGTAGAGACCCAGTACTTC. It codes for CATIRGAQVETQYF.

This chain uses TRBV7-2 with TRBJ2-7, with 11 bases that match TRBD2. The CDR3 consists of 15 residues. The ends lost 7 bases at V and 5 bases at J; junction bases unmatched: 10. Germline V gene lookup returns CDR1 SGHTA and CDR2 FQGNSA. CDR3 sequence reads: CASTRGGLAVHEQYF. The CDR3 DNA is TGTGCCAGCACCCGAGGGGGACTAGCGGTCCACGAGCAGTACTTC.

The chain couples TRBV19 to TRBJ1-1; TRBD1 matches 8 bases. The CDR3 length is 15 residues. Unmatched junction bases numbered 11, after V lost 5 bases and J lost 6 bases. Germline V lookup: CDR1 LNHDA, CDR2 SQIVND (reference sequence). The CDR3: CASSPWTGKVPEAFF. The DNA of the CDR3 is TGTGCCAGTAGTCCCTGGACAGGGAAGGTCCCTGAAGCTTTCTTT.

The chain is built from TRBV5-1 and TRBJ2-3; 7 bases fit TRBD2. The CDR3 contains 15 residues. V lost 4 bases and J lost 3; bases outside the gene matches: 8. Germline lookup yields CDR1 SGHRS and CDR2 YFSETQ. CDR3 loop: CASSTAGDSTDTQYF. CDR3 in DNA: TGCGCCAGCAGCACGGCGGGAGACTCAACAGATACGCAGTATTTT.